This T cell receptor (beta chain) originates from a study of blood T cell repertoires in COVID-19. This CDR3 comprises 16 residues. Germline loops: CDR1 SGHTA, CDR2 FQGNSA. The V gene end was trimmed by 2 bases and the J gene end by 7 bases; junction bases not matched to a gene: 10. The assay was immunoSEQ multiplex PCR, and TCRdb's table has in-frame clones only and misses some. Among approximately 200,000 clones listed, 70% to 90% were seen once. This TCR was sampled from a man aged 40-55 years with acute or convalescent COVID-19. The sample comprised peripheral blood. The rearrangement uses TRBV7-2 and TRBJ1-5; 8 nucleotides align to TRBD1. The CDR3 sequence: CASSLRIGQGGQPQHF. CDR3 DNA: TGTGCCAGCAGCTTACGAATTGGACAGGGTGGACAGCCCCAGCATTTT.